This T cell receptor (beta chain) emerged from a study of shared clonotypes between healthy human individuals. The CDR3 loop spans 17 amino acids. The germline V gene has CDR1 LNHDA and CDR2 SQIVND (reference sequence). Trimming cost V 3 bases and J 0 bases; bases outside gene matches: 4. This clone was detected only a few times. The same CDR3 arises from other DNA sequences in this sample as well. Sequenced by immunoSEQ multiplex PCR; TCRdb stores in-frame clones only, minus some. Here the sample spans around 700,000 clones, about two thirds being singletons. Sequencing was carried out using memory CD4+ T cells sorted from blood. As for subset: CD45RA-negative fraction. The TCR sequence derives from a woman aged 25 to 39 in good health. The chain couples TRBV19 to TRBJ2-6; 8 bases agree with TRBD1. The CDR3 protein is CASSIGQGASGANVLTF. The CDR3 DNA reads as TGTGCCAGTAGTATCGGACAGGGTGCCTCTGGGGCCAACGTCCTGACTTTC.